Listed here are 17 T cell receptor beta chains from one sample, sequenced in a study of T cell changes during pregnancy in multiple sclerosis. Generated by immunoSEQ multiplex PCR, the TCRdb table keeps only in-frame clones and is missing some. The table has 95,000 to 110,000 clones, approximately 90% seen once; the top ten hold 0.93%. The source material was peripheral blood, sampled after pregnancy. These receptors were collected from a female donor with multiple sclerosis, enrolled in a pregnancy study.

The chain combines TRBV7-2 with TRBJ2-1, with D possibly TRBD2 on 7 matching bases. The CDR3 contains 15 residues. CDR1 and CDR2 (germline): SGHTA, FQGNSA. Trimming stripped 7 bases from V and 7 bases from J, with 20 bases between. The CDR3: CASTAGAQSWNEQFF. Here the CDR3 DNA reads TGTGCCAGCACCGCGGGGGCTCAGAGTTGGAATGAGCAGTTCTTC.

The chain is built from TRBV5-1 and TRBJ2-7; 7 bases agree with TRBD1. Germline trimming cut 0 bases from V and 5 bases from J; bases unmatched to any gene: 5. Germline V gene sequence: CDR1 SGHRS, CDR2 YFSETQ. The CDR3 is 14 amino acids. CDR3 bases: TGCGCCAGCAGCTTGGTGAGGGGGCTAAACGAGCAGTACTTC. Residues: CASSLVRGLNEQYF.

This chain uses TRBV7-9 with TRBJ1-5; unclear D gene. The CDR3 is 12 residues long. In germline, CDR1 is SEHNR, CDR2 FQNEAQ (reference sequence). V was clipped by 2 bases and J by 8 bases, with 7 bases between them. In nucleotides, the CDR3 is TGTGCCAGCAGCTTATCCTTAGAGCCCCAGCATTTT. It is translated as CASSLSLEPQHF.

This clone appeared a single time. The V call is TRBV5-1, the J call TRBJ1-4; D is undetermined. V lost 0 bases to trimming and J lost 3 bases, with 12 bases between them. The CDR3 totals 16 residues. Germline CDR1 reads SGHRS; CDR2 reads YFSETQ. The CDR3 DNA is TGCGCCAGCAGCTTGGGGCCCTCGAGGGCTAATGAAAAACTGTTTTTT. Protein product: CASSLGPSRANEKLFF.

The gene calls are TRBV28 and TRBJ2-7; possible D gene TRBD2, 6 bases. Per the germline V gene, CDR1 is MDHEN and CDR2 is SYDVKM. The CDR3 has 12 amino acids. V was pared by 8 bases and J by 11 bases, with 19 bases between. The CDR3 is CASRDDTSREYF. The CDR3 DNA reads as TGTGCCAGCCGTGACGATACTAGCCGGGAGTACTTC.

The rearrangement joins TRBV30 to TRBJ1-5; 8 bases agree with TRBD1. V shed 6 bases, J shed 4 bases, and the junction held 5 bases outside the gene matches. The CDR3 extends over 13 amino acids. Germline V gene lookup returns CDR1 GTSNPN and CDR2 SVGIG (reference sequence). This CDR3 is CACAGGGNQPQHF. In nucleotides, the CDR3 is TGTGCCTGTGCAGGGGGCGGAAATCAGCCCCAGCATTTT. The complete variable domain, with remaining parts taken from reference TRBV30 and TRBJ1-5, reads SQTIHQWPATLVQPVGSPLSLECTVEGTSNPNLYWYRQAAGRGLQLLFYSVGIGQISSEVPQNLSASRPQDRQFILSSKKLLLSDSGFYLCACAGGGNQPQHFGDGTRLSIL.

V and J are TRBV6-6 and TRBJ2-5; 9 nucleotides align to TRBD2. Germline CDR1 reads MNHNY; CDR2 reads SVGAGI (reference sequence). V was pared by 8 bases and J by 3 bases, with 10 bases of the junction left unmatched. The CDR3 runs 15 residues. CDR3 in amino acids: CASSLPRTSEETQYF. In DNA, the CDR3 is TGTGCCAGCTCTCTCCCCCGGACTAGCGAAGAGACCCAGTACTTC.

The chain has TRBV6-5 and TRBJ2-5, with TRBD2 as a possible D gene (7 bases). The germline V gene encodes CDR1 MNHEY and CDR2 SVGAGI. Trimming pared 7 bases from V and 4 bases from J, leaving 16 bases between. CDR3 length: 14 amino acids. The CDR3 DNA is TGTGCCAGCACTTCCGGGGGGCCGCGAGAGACCCAGTACTTC. Encoded protein: CASTSGGPRETQYF.

This CDR3 reads CASSVASYNEQFF. CDR3 nucleotides: TGTGCCAGCAGCGTGGCCTCCTACAATGAGCAGTTCTTC. The rearrangement uses TRBV9 and TRBJ2-1; D remains ambiguous. CDR3 length equals 13 residues. Germline CDR1 is SGDLS and CDR2 is YYNGEE. V was pared by 2 bases and J by 0 bases, with 3 bases between.

The gene calls are TRBV28 and TRBJ2-5, with TRBD2 identical over 12 bases. From germline, CDR1 is MDHEN and CDR2 SYDVKM. The CDR3 consists of 16 residues. Trimming cost V 3 bases and J 2 bases; bases outside gene matches: 4. The CDR3 region is CASSFTSGRQQETQYF. The DNA for the CDR3 is TGTGCCAGCAGTTTCACTAGCGGGAGGCAACAAGAGACCCAGTACTTC.

The chain is built from TRBV7-7 and TRBJ2-1, with TRBD2 matching 10 bases. The CDR3 runs to 16 residues. Germline V lookup: CDR1 SSHAT, CDR2 FNYEAQ (reference sequence). V was pared by 3 bases and J by 3 bases, with 5 bases of the junction left unmatched. The chain's CDR3 is CASSFLAGADYNEQFF. CDR3 nucleotides: TGTGCCAGCAGCTTTCTAGCGGGGGCCGACTACAATGAGCAGTTCTTC.

This clone was seen just once. CDR3 sequence reads: CATTSGTPSYEQYF. CDR3 DNA: TGTGCCACCACCAGCGGGACCCCATCCTACGAGCAGTACTTC. The V gene is TRBV10-3, the J gene TRBJ2-7; 7 bases fit TRBD2. V shed 10 bases, J shed 1 base, and the junction held 10 bases outside the gene matches. The CDR3 has 14 amino acids. CDR1 is ENHRY, CDR2 SYGVKD, per germline.

The V gene is TRBV18, the J gene TRBJ1-5, with TRBD1 matching 10 bases. The length of the CDR3 is 14 residues. Germline assignment: CDR1 KGHSH and CDR2 LQKENI. V shed 0 bases and J 9 bases; nucleotides not matched to a gene: 2. The CDR3 nucleotides read TGTGCCAGCTCACCACCAGACAGGGGGCGGCCCCAGCATTTT. Amino acid sequence: CASSPPDRGRPQHF.

This clone came up once. V is TRBV27 and J is TRBJ2-3; the match to TRBD2 covers 11 bases. This CDR3 comprises 19 residues. Germline V gene sequence: CDR1 MNHEY, CDR2 SMNVEV (reference sequence). J lost 3 bases, V lost 5 bases, and 16 bases had no gene match. The CDR3 DNA sequence: TGTGCCAGCAGTCCAGGGGGGACTAGCGGAAGACTGAAAACAGATACGCAGTATTTT. Residues: CASSPGGTSGRLKTDTQYF.

J is TRBJ1-1 and V is TRBV10-2; 11 bases map to TRBD1. V lost 2 bases to trimming and J lost 0 bases; unmatched junction nucleotides: 2. This CDR3 spans 16 amino acids. The germline CDR1 and CDR2 sequences are WSHSY and SAAADI. The CDR3 loop reads CASSERDRGMNTEAFF. The CDR3 nucleotides read TGCGCCAGCAGTGAGAGGGACAGGGGGATGAACACTGAAGCTTTCTTT.

This chain connects TRBV19 to TRBJ1-2; weak D call: TRBD1 (5 bases). V lost 7 bases and J lost 6, with 24 bases in between. The germline V gene has CDR1 LNHDA and CDR2 SQIVND (reference sequence). This CDR3 has 16 amino acids. The CDR3 region is CASIPQGRSDRDGYTF. The CDR3 region has the DNA TGTGCCAGTATCCCCCAGGGAAGGTCCGATCGTGATGGCTACACCTTC.

The chain joins TRBV29-1 to TRBJ1-2, with 11 bases that match TRBD1. CDR3 size: 13 residues. Germline trimming cut 7 bases from V and 5 bases from J; bases unmatched to any gene: 6. Germline-derived CDR1 and CDR2 are SQVTM and ANQGSEA. The CDR3 bases are TGCAGCGGCCTAGGACAGGGGGCTTATGGCTACACCTTC. It is translated as CSGLGQGAYGYTF.